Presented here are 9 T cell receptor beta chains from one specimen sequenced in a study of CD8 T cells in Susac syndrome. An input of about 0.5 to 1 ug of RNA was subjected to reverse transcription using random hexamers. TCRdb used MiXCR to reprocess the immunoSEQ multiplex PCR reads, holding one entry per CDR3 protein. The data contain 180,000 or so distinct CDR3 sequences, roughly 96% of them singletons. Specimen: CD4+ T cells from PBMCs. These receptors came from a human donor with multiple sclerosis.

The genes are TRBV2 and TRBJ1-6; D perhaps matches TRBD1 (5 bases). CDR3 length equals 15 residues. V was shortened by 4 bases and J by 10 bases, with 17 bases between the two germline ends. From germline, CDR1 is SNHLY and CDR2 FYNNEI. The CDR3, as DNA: TGTGCCAGCAGTGGCGGGACCCCGGGCCGATCACCCCTCCACTTT. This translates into CASSGGTPGRSPLHF.

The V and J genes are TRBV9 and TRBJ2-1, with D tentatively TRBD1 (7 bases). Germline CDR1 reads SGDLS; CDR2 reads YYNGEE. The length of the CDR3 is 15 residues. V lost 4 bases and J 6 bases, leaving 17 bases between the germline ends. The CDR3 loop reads CASSSRAQGGNEQFF. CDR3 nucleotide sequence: TGTGCCAGCAGCTCGAGAGCGCAGGGGGGCAATGAGCAGTTCTTC.

The CDR3 DNA reads TGTGCCAGCAGCCTAGCGGGGAGCCAAGAGACCCAGTACTTC. It encodes CASSLAGSQETQYF. The gene calls are TRBV7-3 and TRBJ2-5, with 9 bases that match TRBD2. Germline CDR1 is SGHTA and CDR2 is FQGTGA. This CDR3 spans 14 amino acids. Losses at the gene ends were 5 bases for V and 1 base for J; bases not matched to a gene: 2.

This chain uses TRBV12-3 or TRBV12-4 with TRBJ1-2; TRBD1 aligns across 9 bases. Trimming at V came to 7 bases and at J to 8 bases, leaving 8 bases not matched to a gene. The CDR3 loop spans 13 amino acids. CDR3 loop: CASNLLGQGGYTF. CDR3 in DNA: TGTGCCAGCAACCTACTCGGACAGGGGGGCTACACCTTC.

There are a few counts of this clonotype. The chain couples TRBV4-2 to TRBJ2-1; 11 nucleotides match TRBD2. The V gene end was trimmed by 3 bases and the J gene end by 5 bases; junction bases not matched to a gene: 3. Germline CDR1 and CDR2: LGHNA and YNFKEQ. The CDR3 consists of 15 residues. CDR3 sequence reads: CASSHTSGGNNEQFF. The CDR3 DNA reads TGTGCCAGCAGCCACACTAGCGGGGGTAACAATGAGCAGTTCTTC.

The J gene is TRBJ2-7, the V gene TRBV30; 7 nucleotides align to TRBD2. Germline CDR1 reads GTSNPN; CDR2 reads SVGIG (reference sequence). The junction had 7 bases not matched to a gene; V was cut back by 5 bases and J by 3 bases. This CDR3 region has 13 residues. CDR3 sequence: CAWSGLGFYEQYF. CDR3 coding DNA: TGTGCCTGGTCAGGACTAGGATTCTACGAGCAGTACTTC.

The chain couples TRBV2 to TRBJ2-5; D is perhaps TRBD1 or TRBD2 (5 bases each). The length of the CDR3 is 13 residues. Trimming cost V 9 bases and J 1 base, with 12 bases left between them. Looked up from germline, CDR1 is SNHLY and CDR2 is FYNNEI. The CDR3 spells CASDGTVQETQYF. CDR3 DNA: TGTGCCAGTGATGGGACGGTCCAAGAGACCCAGTACTTC. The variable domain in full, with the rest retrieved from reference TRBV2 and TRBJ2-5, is EPEVTQTPSHQVTQMGQEVILRCVPISNHLYFYWYRQILGQKVEFLVSFYNNEISEKSEIFDDQFSVERPDGSNFTLKIRSTKLEDSAMYFCASDGTVQETQYFGPGTRLLVL.

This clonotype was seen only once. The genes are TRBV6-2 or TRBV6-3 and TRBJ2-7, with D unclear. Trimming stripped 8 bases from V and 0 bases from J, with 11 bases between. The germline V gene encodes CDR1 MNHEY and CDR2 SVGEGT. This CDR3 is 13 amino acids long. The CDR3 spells CASRTDDSYEQYF. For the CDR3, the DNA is TGTGCCAGCCGAACGGACGACTCCTACGAGCAGTACTTC.

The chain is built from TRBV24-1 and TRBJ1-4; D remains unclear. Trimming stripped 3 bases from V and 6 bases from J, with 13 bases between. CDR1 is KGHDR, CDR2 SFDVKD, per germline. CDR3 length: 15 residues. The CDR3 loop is CATSDRVAGDEKLFF. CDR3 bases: TGTGCCACCAGTGATCGGGTGGCGGGAGATGAAAAACTGTTTTTT.